What follows are 13 T cell receptor beta chains derived from one specimen sequenced in a study of cytomegalovirus exposure and HLA in healthy donors. A multiplex PCR was run with 60 Vbeta primers and 13 Jbeta primers. Using immunoSEQ multiplex PCR, the repertoire was profiled, and TCRdb retains in-frame clones only, with some absent. The repertoire holds 100,000 to 120,000 clones, with over 60% as singletons. Sample: PBMCs. All receptors derive from a woman between 25 and 40 years old in good health and CMV-seronegative.

The gene calls are TRBV30 and TRBJ2-3; D remains ambiguous. The length of the CDR3 is 12 residues. The V end lost 3 bases, the J end lost 0 bases, and 4 bases lay between the germline ends. The V gene's germline CDR1 is GTSNPN and CDR2 SVGIG (reference sequence). DNA for the CDR3: TGTGCCTGGAGCCCTAGCACAGATACGCAGTATTTT. Translated: CAWSPSTDTQYF.

This clone was seen a few times. The CDR3 DNA is TGTGCCTGGAGTAAAACAGGGGCAACTAATGAAAAACTGTTTTTT. This codes for CAWSKTGATNEKLFF. The rearrangement uses TRBV30 and TRBJ1-4; 7 bases fit TRBD1. J gave up 0 bases and V 2 bases, and 3 bases lay outside the gene matches. CDR3 size: 15 residues. Looked up from germline, CDR1 is GTSNPN and CDR2 is SVGIG (reference sequence).

The rearrangement links TRBV7-3 to TRBJ2-1, with 10 bases matching TRBD2. The CDR3 contains 13 residues. Germline V gives CDR1 SGHTA, CDR2 FQGTGA. With 1 base clipped from V and 12 bases from J, the junction kept 3 bases outside the gene matches. This CDR3 is CASSLMASGGQFF. CDR3 DNA: TGTGCCAGCAGCTTAATGGCTAGCGGGGGGCAGTTCTTC. The entire variable domain, with the rest obtained from reference TRBV7-3 and TRBJ2-1, is as follows: GAGVSQTPSNKVTEKGKYVELRCDPISGHTALYWYRQSLGQGPEFLIYFQGTGAADDSGLPNDRFFAVRPEGSVSTLKIQRTERGDSAVYLCASSLMASGGQFFGPGTRLTVL.

This sequence joins TRBV7-6 and TRBJ2-7, with TRBD1 matching 8 bases. The CDR3 runs to 13 residues. After removal of 4 bases from V and 5 bases from J, the junction contained 4 bases not matched to a gene. Looked up from germline, CDR1 is SGHVS and CDR2 is FNYEAQ. DNA of the CDR3: TGTGCCAGCAGCTACGGACAGGGCAACGAGCAGTACTTC. Protein sequence: CASSYGQGNEQYF.

Here the CDR3 reads CSVSRAGVGTDTQYF. In DNA, the CDR3 is TGCAGCGTATCAAGGGCGGGGGTCGGGACAGATACGCAGTATTTT. V usage is TRBV29-1 and J usage is TRBJ2-3; 7 bases agree with TRBD2. Trimming at V came to 6 bases and at J to 3 bases, leaving 12 bases not matched to a gene. The CDR3 has 15 residues. Germline V gene lookup returns CDR1 SQVTM and CDR2 ANQGSEA.

The chain has TRBV29-1 and TRBJ2-7; D may be TRBD1 (8 bases). The CDR3 sequence is 18 residues long. Germline V CDR1 and CDR2: SQVTM, ANQGSEA. V was trimmed by 6 bases and J by 0 bases, leaving 27 bases between them. The CDR3 nucleotides are TGCAGCGTAACCCCGGGGGGCCAGGGGGCAGCGTTCTCCTACGAGCAGTACTTC. Its protein is CSVTPGGQGAAFSYEQYF.

Only a few counts were recorded for this clone. The CDR3 spells CASSIGQYTEAFF. The CDR3 coding sequence is TGTGCCAGTAGTATCGGACAGTACACTGAAGCTTTCTTT. This chain links TRBV19 with TRBJ1-1, with D possibly being TRBD1 (6 bases). Germline values: CDR1 LNHDA, CDR2 SQIVND (reference sequence). This CDR3 region has 13 residues. V lost 3 bases, J lost 3 bases, and 8 bases lay in between.

CDR3 protein: CASSMGTGNYGYTF. The CDR3 nucleotides are TGTGCCAGCAGCATGGGGACAGGAAACTATGGCTACACCTTC. V and J are TRBV21-1 and TRBJ1-2; TRBD1, as called in the table, went unchecked against the DNA. TRBV21-1 is a pseudogene locus. The CDR3 runs to 14 residues.

The rearrangement uses TRBV6-1 and TRBJ2-5; TRBD2 aligns across 9 bases. Trimming cost V 7 bases and J 5 bases; bases outside gene matches: 11. From germline, CDR1 is MNHNS and CDR2 SASEGT. The CDR3 is 15 residues long. The CDR3 DNA sequence: TGTGCCAGCAAGCTCATCCACGGACTAGCGGAGACCCAGTACTTC. Amino acids: CASKLIHGLAETQYF.

This clone was counted a few times. The gene calls are TRBV7-8 and TRBJ2-1; 7 bases fit TRBD1. After removal of 6 bases from V and 0 bases from J, the junction contained 8 bases not matched to a gene. Germline CDR1 is SGHVS and CDR2 is FQNEAQ. This CDR3 has 16 residues. The CDR3 sequence: CASSSNRGLSYNEQFF. CDR3 DNA sequence: TGTGCCAGCAGTTCCAACAGGGGTCTCTCCTACAATGAGCAGTTCTTC.

This chain links TRBV11-3 with TRBJ2-2; TRBD2 matches 7 bases. The germline V gene encodes CDR1 SGHNT and CDR2 YENEEA. CDR3 length: 14 residues. The V gene end was trimmed by 6 bases and the J gene end by 7 bases; junction bases not matched to a gene: 8. The CDR3 sequence: CASSFSWGGGELFF. CDR3 sequence (DNA): TGTGCCAGCAGTTTCTCATGGGGGGGCGGGGAGCTGTTTTTT.

The chain couples TRBV19 to TRBJ2-7; 9 nucleotides agree with TRBD1. Germline CDR1 and CDR2: LNHDA and SQIVND (reference sequence). With V trimmed by 4 bases and J by 3 bases, 7 bases remained unmatched. The CDR3 loop spans 15 amino acids. In nucleotides, the CDR3 is TGTGCCAGTAGTACCCACGGGACAGGGATCTACGAGCAGTACTTC. Encoded protein: CASSTHGTGIYEQYF. The full variable domain, with the rest looked up from reference TRBV19 and TRBJ2-7, is DGGITQSPKYLFRKEGQNVTLSCEQNLNHDAMYWYRQDPGQGLRLIYYSQIVNDFQKGDIAEGYSVSREKKESFPLTVTSAQKNPTAFYLCASSTHGTGIYEQYFGPGTRLTVT.

The V call is TRBV7-7, the J call TRBJ2-7; no firm D call. This CDR3 is 13 amino acids long. Per germline, CDR1 SSHAT and CDR2 FNYEAQ (reference sequence). The V gene lost 1 base and the J gene lost 7 bases, with 11 bases spanning the gap. This CDR3 reads CASSLGSVTEQYF. As DNA, the CDR3 is TGTGCCAGCAGCTTAGGGAGTGTCACTGAGCAGTACTTC.